The 16 T cell receptor beta chains below come from one sample, sequenced in a study of identical twins. TCRdb passed the 5' RACE reads through MiXCR, listing each CDR3 protein once. Among around 960,000 distinct CDR3 sequences listed, roughly an eighth were seen once. The sample was also linked to a second study, of yellow fever vaccine responses in identical twins.

The sequenced sample consisted of PBMCs. The receptors come from a woman in her late teens or twenties in good health.

The chain couples TRBV10-3 to TRBJ1-4; D possibly corresponds to TRBD1 (5 bases). The germline V gene has CDR1 ENHRY and CDR2 SYGVKD. The CDR3 has 13 amino acids. Trimming took 0 bases from V and 8 from J, leaving 7 bases between them. In DNA, the CDR3 is TGTGCCATCAGTGAGTCTGGGGCAGAAAAACTGTTTTTT. It yields the protein CAISESGAEKLFF.

The chain carries TRBV15 and TRBJ1-1, with D perhaps TRBD1 (5 bases). The CDR3 is 15 amino acids. Trimming left V 3 bases short and J 6 bases short, with 17 bases between. Germline V gene data show CDR1 as LNHNV and CDR2 as YYDKDF (reference sequence). CDR3 nucleotide sequence: TGTGCCACCAGCAGCGGGGGGGGAGCTTTCTCTGAAGCTTTCTTT. Translation: CATSSGGGAFSEAFF. The complete variable domain, with remaining parts taken from reference TRBV15 and TRBJ1-1, reads DAMVIQNPRYQVTQFGKPVTLSCSQTLNHNVMYWYQQKSSQAPKLLFHYYDKDFNNEADTPDNFQSRRPNTSFCFLDIRSPGLGDTAMYLCATSSGGGAFSEAFFGQGTRLTVV.

V and J are TRBV3-1 and TRBJ1-1; weak D call: TRBD1 (5 bases). V was shortened by 1 base and J by 4 bases, with 10 bases between the two germline ends. Germline V gene sequence: CDR1 LGHDT, CDR2 YNNKEL (reference sequence). This CDR3 has 14 residues. The CDR3 coding sequence is TGTGCCAGCAGCCAAGCTAGGGGAAGCACTGAAGCTTTCTTT. This encodes CASSQARGSTEAFF.

The rearrangement joins TRBV10-2 to TRBJ2-7; 8 bases map to TRBD2. Germline loops: CDR1 WSHSY, CDR2 SAAADI. The CDR3 extends over 13 amino acids. J lost 5 bases, V lost 2 bases, and 2 bases had no gene match. The CDR3 nucleotides are TGCGCCAGCAGTGAGGCTAGCGGGCACGAGCAGTACGTC. Amino acid sequence: CASSEASGHEQYV.

This clonotype was picked up many times. V usage is TRBV5-1 and J usage is TRBJ1-5; the D is unclear. Trimming cost V 0 bases and J 7 bases, with 8 bases left between them. Germline V gene lookup returns CDR1 SGHRS and CDR2 YFSETQ. This CDR3 has 13 amino acids. This chain's CDR3 is CASSLGVQQPQHF. In nucleotides, the CDR3 is TGCGCCAGCAGCTTGGGGGTTCAGCAGCCCCAGCATTTT. Looking up the rest from reference TRBV5-1 and TRBJ1-5 gives the full variable domain: KAGVTQTPRYLIKTRGQQVTLSCSPISGHRSVSWYQQTPGQGLQFLFEYFSETQRNKGNFPGRFSGRQFSNSRSEMNVSTLELGDSALYLCASSLGVQQPQHFGDGTRLSIL.

This rearrangement joins TRBV7-9 to TRBJ2-3; no definite D call. CDR3 size: 14 residues. Between the trimmed V and J ends, which lost 3 bases and 2 bases, there was a span of 9 bases. Germline CDR1 and CDR2: SEHNR and FQNEAQ (reference sequence). CDR3 coding DNA: TGTGCCAGCAGCTTTCCAGCTTCCACAGATACGCAGTATTTT. It yields the protein CASSFPASTDTQYF.

The gene calls are TRBV6-5 and TRBJ2-3; 7 nucleotides align to TRBD2. Germline V CDR1 and CDR2: MNHEY, SVGAGI. The CDR3 is made up of 18 amino acids. V trimming: 2 bases; J trimming: 4 bases; junction bases outside the gene matches: 15. In nucleotides, the CDR3 is TGTGCCAGCAGTTACACCGGACTAGTCTCCATTCGGGCAGATACGCAGTATTTT. This gives the protein CASSYTGLVSIRADTQYF.

Only a few counts were recorded for this clonotype. The chain links TRBV12-3 or TRBV12-4 to TRBJ2-3, with 9 nucleotides matching TRBD2. The CDR3 extends over 17 amino acids. The junction had 8 bases not matched to a gene; V was cut back by 3 bases and J by 1 base. The CDR3 is CASSFLRTSVGTDTQYF. The CDR3 region has the DNA TGTGCCAGCAGTTTCCTTCGGACTAGCGTTGGCACAGATACGCAGTATTTT.

V and J are TRBV27 and TRBJ2-5; D is undetermined. From germline, CDR1 is MNHEY and CDR2 SMNVEV (reference sequence). The V gene lost 6 bases and the J gene lost 1 base, with 12 bases spanning the gap. The CDR3 loop spans 14 amino acids. The CDR3 coding sequence is TGTGCCAGCAGGGCCCGGGTTCTCCAAGAGACCCAGTACTTC. As protein: CASRARVLQETQYF.

This chain links TRBV5-1 with TRBJ2-2, with D hard to call. CDR1 and CDR2 (germline): SGHRS, YFSETQ. V was pared by 4 bases and J by 1 base, with 11 bases between. CDR3 size: 15 residues. This chain's CDR3 is CASSSSGVNTGELFF. For the CDR3, the DNA is TGCGCCAGCAGCAGCTCCGGCGTGAACACCGGGGAGCTGTTTTTT.

This clonotype was seen a handful of times. The chain recombines TRBV20-1 with TRBJ2-5, with 8 bases identical to TRBD2. J was trimmed by 2 bases and V by 8 bases; bases with no gene match: 4. Germline V gene sequence: CDR1 DFQATT, CDR2 SNEGSKA (reference sequence). The CDR3 runs to 12 residues. The CDR3 nucleotides read TGCAGTCCGGGGGGGTATCAAGAGACCCAGTACTTC. Amino acids: CSPGGYQETQYF.

The V call is TRBV20-1, the J call TRBJ1-1; 12 nucleotides line up with TRBD1. Germline CDR1 reads DFQATT; CDR2 reads SNEGSKA (reference sequence). CDR3 size: 16 residues. V shed 6 bases, J shed 4 bases, and the junction held 12 bases outside the gene matches. CDR3 bases: TGCAGTGCGCAAGGGACAGGGGGCGCGTCGGGCACTGAAGCTTTCTTT. It specifies CSAQGTGGASGTEAFF.

This clonotype showed up just a few times. The genes are TRBV5-5 and TRBJ1-4; D is unclear. The germline gives CDR1 SGHKS, CDR2 YYEKEE (reference sequence). V was shortened by 4 bases and J by 1 base, with 14 bases between the two germline ends. The CDR3 runs to 16 residues. The CDR3 region has the DNA TGTGCCAGCAGCGCAAAGGACGGGAGAACTAATGAAAAACTGTTTTTT. Its translation: CASSAKDGRTNEKLFF.

V usage is TRBV19 and J usage is TRBJ2-1, with 7 bases matching TRBD2. The germline gives CDR1 LNHDA, CDR2 SQIVND (reference sequence). Trimming at V came to 9 bases and at J to 0 bases, leaving 11 bases not matched to a gene. The CDR3 loop spans 16 amino acids. The CDR3 spells CASRWDSGPSYNEQFF. The CDR3 coding sequence is TGTGCCAGCCGATGGGATAGCGGGCCCTCCTACAATGAGCAGTTCTTC.

This clonotype occurred a few times. V gene TRBV28 combines with J gene TRBJ2-2; D is perhaps TRBD2 (6 bases). The length of the CDR3 is 15 residues. The germline gives CDR1 MDHEN, CDR2 SYDVKM. Trimming shortened V by 5 bases and J by 1 base, and 11 bases separated the two germline ends. In DNA, the CDR3 is TGTGCCAGCAGTCCGCACGGGGGGAACACCGGGGAGCTGTTTTTT. It translates to CASSPHGGNTGELFF.

There are a few counts of this clonotype. The chain has TRBV18 and TRBJ2-1; D is unresolved. CDR1 and CDR2 (germline): KGHSH, LQKENI. The germline V and J ends were trimmed by 2 bases and 8 bases, with 4 bases remaining between them. The CDR3 is 11 amino acids. The CDR3 sequence is CASSPVHEQFF. In DNA, the CDR3 is TGTGCCAGCTCACCAGTCCATGAGCAGTTCTTC.